The rows below give T cell receptor beta chains drawn from one sample of a study of blood T cell repertoires in COVID-19. Sequencing used immunoSEQ multiplex PCR; TCRdb keeps in-frame clones, though not all of them. The sample carries around 310,000 clones, 90% recorded once. The specimen sequenced was peripheral blood. The receptors stem from a woman aged 40 to 55 with COVID-19, enrolled during active disease. Both conserved end residues are part of each CDR3. D genes are given only for firm matches.

v_gene	d_gene	j_gene	CDR3aa	CDR3nt
TRBV9	TRBD1	TRBJ1-6	CASGQGVSPLHF	TGTGCCAGCGGACAGGGCGTTTCACCCCTCCACTTT
TRBV21-1	.	TRBJ1-5	CASSKKGGQGADQPQHF	TGTGCCAGCAGCAAAAAGGGGGGGCAGGGAGCGGATCAGCCCCAGCATTTT
TRBV4-3	.	TRBJ1-6	CASSQDSSPLHF	TGCGCCAGCAGCCAAGATAGTTCACCCCTCCACTTT
TRBV7-6	.	TRBJ2-6	CASSLRTGANVLTF	TGTGCCAGCAGCTTGCGTACCGGGGCCAACGTCCTGACTTTC
TRBV2	TRBD1	TRBJ1-4	CASSRDRLATNEKLFF	TGTGCCAGCAGTCGGGACAGGCTAGCAACTAATGAAAAACTGTTTTTT
TRBV29-1	.	TRBJ1-5	CSSEPGDNQPQHF	TGCAGCTCCGAACCGGGGGACAATCAGCCCCAGCATTTT
TRBV28	.	TRBJ1-3	CASRAGGEGNTIYF	TGTGCCAGCCGGGCTGGGGGGGAGGGAAACACCATATATTTT
TRBV5-4	.	TRBJ1-1	CASSLVETNEAFF	TGTGCCAGCAGCTTGGTTGAGACAAACGAAGCTTTCTTT
TRBV9	.	TRBJ2-7	CASGTGIYEQYF	TGTGCCAGCGGAACAGGGATCTACGAGCAGTACTTC
TRBV6-6	.	TRBJ2-2	CASKNPGAINTGELFF	TGTGCCAGCAAAAACCCGGGAGCGATAAACACCGGGGAGCTGTTTTTT
TRBV27	TRBD1	TRBJ1-5	CASSLRGQGAHANQPQHF	TGTGCCAGCAGTTTAAGGGGACAGGGGGCGCATGCCAATCAGCCCCAGCATTTT
TRBV6-1	.	TRBJ2-1	CASSESEQREQFF	TGTGCCAGCAGTGAGTCTGAGCAGCGAGAGCAGTTCTTC
TRBV23-1	.	TRBJ2-4	CASSPTRSGSSKNIQYF	TGCGCCAGCAGCCCCACCCGCTCGGGGTCGAGCAAAAACATTCAGTACTTC
TRBV28	.	TRBJ2-7	CASSLVGGPSYEQYF	TGTGCCAGCAGTTTAGTGGGAGGCCCCTCCTACGAGCAGTACTTC